This entry lists 6 T cell receptor beta chains sequenced from one sample in a study of T cells in Graves' hyperthyroidism and ophthalmopathy. What was amplified from RNA transcripts were TCR beta CDR3 regions. The HTBI primer set drove a first-round RT-PCR of the TCR CDR3. From the multiplex PCR reads, TCRdb called clonotypes with MiXCR, one entry per CDR3 protein. The table includes some 800,000 distinct CDR3 sequences, roughly 40% detected once. The material sequenced was blood. Receptor source: a man aged 18 to 29 with Graves' hyperthyroidism.

Written as DNA, the CDR3 is TGCAGCGTTGTGCCCAGGGGAGATGGGACTGAAGCTTTCTTT. As protein: CSVVPRGDGTEAFF. The chain carries TRBV29-1 and TRBJ1-1, with a possible D match to TRBD1 (6 bases). Germline CDR1 SQVTM, CDR2 ANQGSEA. The CDR3 is made up of 14 amino acids. Deletions cut 4 bases from V and 5 bases from J, with 17 bases between. Based on the CDR3 plus reference TRBV29-1 and TRBJ1-1, the full variable domain is SAVISQKPSRDICQRGTSLTIQCQVDSQVTMMFWYRQQPGQSLTLIATANQGSEATYESGFVIDKFPISRPNLTFSTLTVSNMSPEDSSIYLCSVVPRGDGTEAFFGQGTRLTVV.

Regarding this clonotype: A read error is likely, as this CDR3 ends without the conserved phenylalanine or tryptophan. Because the CDR3's place on the DNA is in doubt, the DNA is left out and the CDR3 is given as listed by TCRdb. This chain uses TRBV20-1 with TRBJ1-4; TRBD1 is taken as the D call from the table, unchecked against the DNA. The CDR3 is made up of 9 amino acids, end residues included. The germline CDR1 and CDR2 sequences are DFQATT and SNEGSKA (reference sequence). The CDR3 loop is CSARDDRVY.

The J gene is TRBJ2-5, the V gene TRBV7-2; D perhaps matches TRBD2 (6 bases). V was clipped by 3 bases and J by 5 bases, with 13 bases between them. The CDR3 loop spans 14 amino acids. The germline V gene encodes CDR1 SGHTA and CDR2 FQGNSA. The CDR3 bases are TGTGCCAGCAGCTTGGAGGGAATAGAGGAGACCCAGTACTTC. It yields the protein CASSLEGIEETQYF.

This clonotype has a handful of counts. The gene calls are TRBV6-2 or TRBV6-3 and TRBJ2-2, with D perhaps assigned TRBD1 or TRBD2 (5 bases each). The length of the CDR3 is 13 residues. V was trimmed by 11 bases and J by 0 bases, leaving 10 bases between them. Germline V gives CDR1 MNHEY, CDR2 SVGEGT. CDR3 sequence: CAGARANTGELFF. Written as DNA, the CDR3 is TGTGCCGGGGCGAGGGCGAACACCGGGGAGCTGTTTTTT.

The chain combines TRBV29-1 with TRBJ1-2; D is undetermined. CDR1 and CDR2 from the germline V gene are SQVTM and ANQGSEA. This CDR3 region has 13 residues. The ends were cut back, 7 bases at V and 7 bases at J, with 19 bases in the middle. CDR3 sequence reads: CSAPSVTFTGYTF. The CDR3 DNA is TGCAGCGCGCCATCAGTGACATTCACTGGCTACACCTTC.

Note on this clonotype: Germline and junction disagree at one end, which may indicate a read error. The chain couples TRBV10-3 to TRBJ2-5; 7 nucleotides align to TRBD2. The CDR3 runs 16 residues. The germline V gene has CDR1 ENHRY and CDR2 SYGVKD. CDR3 loop: CASSEMGGSRGETQYF. CDR3 sequence (DNA): TGTGCCAGCAGTGAAATGGGCGGGAGCCGAGGCGAGACCCAGTACTTC.